This T cell receptor (beta chain) is from a study of blood T cell repertoires in COVID-19 (dated by TCRdb to the early 2020s). As for the study more broadly: Samples covering the acute and convalescent phases of COVID-19 were provided by collaborators in the United States, Italy and Spain. Nearly every sample came with metadata listing a de-identified subject ID, COVID-19 status, age in years and sex. The dataset comprised deeply sampled blood TCRbeta repertoires from subjects exposed to, actively infected with, or recovered from COVID-19. The material from the prospective study consisted of cDNA or gDNA derived from T cells, B-cell-depleted T cells, or PBMCs. Where available, HLA class I and class II types were taken from metadata supplied by the sample provider and were not determined by assay-based typing. A freely available public database, intended as a resource for researchers studying the immune response to SARS-CoV-2, is where the repertoires were released. The samples were drawn from two sources: the first 160 participants of the ongoing ImmuneRACE study, and 1,254 subjects contributed by 6 global collaborators. Study-wide conclusions, independent of this receptor: The amount of clinical and demographic metadata varied by source and participant and was provided uncurated.

Whole blood was collected in K2EDTA tubes by collaborating institutions according to the institutions' own protocols. For TCRbeta analysis, collaborators shipped samples in one of three forms: frozen whole blood, isolated PBMCs, or DNA extracted from either of those sample types. TCRbeta CDR3 regions were amplified from genomic DNA by means of the immunoSEQ Assay, a bias-controlled multiplex PCR. Processing in the source paper ran as follows. The number of nucleated cells in each sample was estimated from the amplification of reference gene primers within the assay. To quantify the absolute abundance of each unique TCRbeta CDR3 rearrangement, sequence reads were collapsed and filtered. Productive Simpson clonality was computed per sample as the square root of Simpson's diversity index over productive rearrangements. In its TCRdb copy, this immuneACCESS table keeps in-frame sequences only and misses some clones. Where compared with another copy, unresolved V genes explain less than half of these, and the others have no known cause. V, J and clone size were drawn from that table, and D and trimming were deduced from the DNA. The sample table holds more than 200,000 clones, of which 84% were seen once. The ten largest clones represent less than 5% of the sample.

The CDR3 runs 13 residues from the cysteine to the phenylalanine. Only the CDR3 DNA is retained, 39 bases long and in frame from the first base. V is trimmed back by 6 bases and J by 5 bases, and the junction contains 6 bases that no gene match accounts for. The CDR1 and CDR2 encoded by the germline V gene are MNHEY and SVGAGI. Concerning this clone: Its target antigen remains unknown. No qualities accompany the bases; no much larger clone lies one base away.

Input material: peripheral blood. The sequence came from a man between 60 and 70 years old with acute or convalescent COVID-19. The chain is encoded by TRBV6-5 joined to TRBJ2-7; 8 nucleotides in the junction match TRBD2. The sequence in DNA is TGTGCCAGCAGCCCGACGGGAGGGGACGAGCAGTACTTC. It translates to CASSPTGGDEQYF.